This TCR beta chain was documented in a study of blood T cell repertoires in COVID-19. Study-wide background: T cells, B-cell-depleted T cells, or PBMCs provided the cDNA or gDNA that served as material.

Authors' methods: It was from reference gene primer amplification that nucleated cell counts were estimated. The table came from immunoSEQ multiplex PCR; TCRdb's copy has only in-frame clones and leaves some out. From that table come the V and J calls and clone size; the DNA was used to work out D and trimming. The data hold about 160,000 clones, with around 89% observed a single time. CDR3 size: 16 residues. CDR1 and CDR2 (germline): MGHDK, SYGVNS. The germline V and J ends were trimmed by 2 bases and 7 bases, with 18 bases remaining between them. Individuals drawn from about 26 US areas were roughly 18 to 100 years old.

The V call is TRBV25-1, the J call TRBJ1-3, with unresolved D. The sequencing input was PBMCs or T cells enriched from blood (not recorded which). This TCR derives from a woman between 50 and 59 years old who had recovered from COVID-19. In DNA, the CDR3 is TGTGCCAGCAGTGAACTTATAGGACTTAACCCTAACACCATATATTTT. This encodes CASSELIGLNPNTIYF.